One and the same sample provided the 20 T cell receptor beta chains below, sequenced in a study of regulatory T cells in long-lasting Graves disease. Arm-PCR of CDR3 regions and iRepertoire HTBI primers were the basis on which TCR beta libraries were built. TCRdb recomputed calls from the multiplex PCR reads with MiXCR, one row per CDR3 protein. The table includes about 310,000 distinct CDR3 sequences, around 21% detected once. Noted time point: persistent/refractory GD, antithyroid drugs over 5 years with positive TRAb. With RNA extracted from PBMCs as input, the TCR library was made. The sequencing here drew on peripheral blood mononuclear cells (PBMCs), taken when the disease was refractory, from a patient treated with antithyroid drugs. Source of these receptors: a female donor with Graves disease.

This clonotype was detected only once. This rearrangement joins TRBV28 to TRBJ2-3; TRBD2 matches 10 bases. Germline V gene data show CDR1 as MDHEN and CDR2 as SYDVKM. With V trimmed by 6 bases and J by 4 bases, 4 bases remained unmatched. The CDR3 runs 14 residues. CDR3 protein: CASSQREGPDTQYF. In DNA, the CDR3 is TGTGCCAGCAGCCAGCGGGAGGGCCCAGATACGCAGTATTTT.

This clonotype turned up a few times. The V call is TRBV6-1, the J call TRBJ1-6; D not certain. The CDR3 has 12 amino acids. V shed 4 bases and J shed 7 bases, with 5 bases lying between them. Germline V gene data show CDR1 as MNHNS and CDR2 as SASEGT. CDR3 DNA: TGTGCCAGCAGTGGACGGAATTCACCCCTCCACTTT. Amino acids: CASSGRNSPLHF.

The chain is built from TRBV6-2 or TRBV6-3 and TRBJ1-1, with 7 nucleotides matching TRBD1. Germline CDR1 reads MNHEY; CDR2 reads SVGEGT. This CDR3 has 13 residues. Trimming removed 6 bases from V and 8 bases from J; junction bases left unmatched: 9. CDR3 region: CASSSRRDSEAFF. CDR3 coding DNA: TGTGCCAGCAGCTCTCGCCGGGACAGCGAAGCTTTCTTT.

The CDR3 is CASSPEDRGRAEQYF. The CDR3 coding sequence is TGCGCCAGCAGCCCAGAGGACAGGGGGCGAGCCGAGCAGTACTTC. The chain is built from TRBV4-3 and TRBJ2-5, with 11 bases identical to TRBD1. The J call may be faulty, since TRBJ2-7 better matches the DNA end. This CDR3 has 15 amino acids. Germline V CDR1 and CDR2: LGHNA, YSLEER.

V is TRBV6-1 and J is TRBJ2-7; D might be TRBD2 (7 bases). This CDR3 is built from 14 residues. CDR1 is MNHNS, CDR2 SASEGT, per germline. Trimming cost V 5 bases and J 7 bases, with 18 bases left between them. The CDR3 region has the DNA TGTGCCAGCAGTCTCGTAGGGGGGGCGGAGGAGCAGTACTTC. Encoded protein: CASSLVGGAEEQYF.

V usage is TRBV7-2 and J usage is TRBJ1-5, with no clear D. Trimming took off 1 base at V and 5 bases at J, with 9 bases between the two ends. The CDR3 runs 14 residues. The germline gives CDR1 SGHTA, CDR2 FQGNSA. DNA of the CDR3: TGTGCCAGCAGCTTAGTGGTTCCGGATCAGCCCCAGCATTTT. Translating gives CASSLVVPDQPQHF.

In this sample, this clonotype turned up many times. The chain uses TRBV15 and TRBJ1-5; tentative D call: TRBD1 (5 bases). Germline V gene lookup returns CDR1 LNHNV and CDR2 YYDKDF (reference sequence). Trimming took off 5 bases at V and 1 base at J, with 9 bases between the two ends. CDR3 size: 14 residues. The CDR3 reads CATSLDRSNQPQHF. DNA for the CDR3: TGTGCCACCAGCCTTGACAGAAGCAATCAGCCCCAGCATTTT.

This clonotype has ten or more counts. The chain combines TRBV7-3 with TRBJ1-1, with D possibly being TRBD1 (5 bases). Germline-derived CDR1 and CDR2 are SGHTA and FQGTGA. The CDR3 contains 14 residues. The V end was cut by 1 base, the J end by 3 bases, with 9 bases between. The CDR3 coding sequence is TGTGCCAGCAGCTTAATGGGGGTGGACACTGAAGCTTTCTTT. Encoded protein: CASSLMGVDTEAFF.

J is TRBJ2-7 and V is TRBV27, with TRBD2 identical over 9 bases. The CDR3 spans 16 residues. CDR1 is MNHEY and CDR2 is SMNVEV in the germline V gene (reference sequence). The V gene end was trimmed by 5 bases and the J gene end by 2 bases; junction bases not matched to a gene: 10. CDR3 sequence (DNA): TGTGCCAGCAGTCCATCTAGCGGGGAAGGGGCCTACGAGCAGTACTTC. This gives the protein CASSPSSGEGAYEQYF.

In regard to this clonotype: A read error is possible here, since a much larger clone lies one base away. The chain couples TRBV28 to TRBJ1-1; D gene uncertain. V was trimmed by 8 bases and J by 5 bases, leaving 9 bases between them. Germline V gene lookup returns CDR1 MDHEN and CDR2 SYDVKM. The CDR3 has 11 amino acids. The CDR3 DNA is TGTGCCAGCGGTTGGCGAACTGAAGCTTTCTTT. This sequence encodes CASGWRTEAFF.

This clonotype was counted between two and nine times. CDR3 amino acids: CAISDPSGSDYSYEQYF. The CDR3 DNA reads TGTGCCATCAGTGATCCTAGCGGGAGCGATTACTCCTACGAGCAGTACTTC. The chain employs TRBV10-3 and TRBJ2-7, with 10 bases identical to TRBD2. The V gene end was trimmed by 3 bases and the J gene end by 0 bases; junction bases not matched to a gene: 8. The CDR3 spans 17 residues. Germline V CDR1 and CDR2: ENHRY, SYGVKD.

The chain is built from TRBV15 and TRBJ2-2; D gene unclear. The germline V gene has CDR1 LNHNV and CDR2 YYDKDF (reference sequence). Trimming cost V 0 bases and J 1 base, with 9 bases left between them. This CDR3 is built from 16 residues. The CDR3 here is CATSREYGGNTGELFF. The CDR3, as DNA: TGTGCCACCAGCAGAGAGTACGGCGGGAACACCGGGGAGCTGTTTTTT.

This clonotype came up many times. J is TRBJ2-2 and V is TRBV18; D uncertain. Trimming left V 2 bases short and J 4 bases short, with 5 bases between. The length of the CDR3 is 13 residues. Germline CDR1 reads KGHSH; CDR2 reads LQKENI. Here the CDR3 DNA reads TGTGCCAGCTCACCAGGGCGCACCGGGGAGCTGTTTTTT. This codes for CASSPGRTGELFF.

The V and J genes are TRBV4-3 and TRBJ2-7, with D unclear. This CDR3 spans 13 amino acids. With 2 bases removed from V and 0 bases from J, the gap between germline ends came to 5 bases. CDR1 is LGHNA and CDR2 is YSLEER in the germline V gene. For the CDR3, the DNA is TGCGCCAGCAGCCAACAAAACTCCTACGAGCAGTACTTC. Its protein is CASSQQNSYEQYF.

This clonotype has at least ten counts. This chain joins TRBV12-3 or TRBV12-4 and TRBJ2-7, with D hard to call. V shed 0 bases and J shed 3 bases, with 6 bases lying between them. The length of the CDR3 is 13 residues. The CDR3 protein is CASSLAVNYEQYF. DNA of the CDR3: TGTGCCAGCAGTTTAGCGGTGAACTACGAGCAGTACTTC.

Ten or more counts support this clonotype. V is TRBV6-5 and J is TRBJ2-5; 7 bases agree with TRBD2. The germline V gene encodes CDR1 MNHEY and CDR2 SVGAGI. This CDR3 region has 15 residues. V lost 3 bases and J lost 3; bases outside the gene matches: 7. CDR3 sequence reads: CASSYLGEGKETQYF. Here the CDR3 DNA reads TGTGCCAGCAGTTATCTGGGGGAGGGCAAAGAGACCCAGTACTTC.

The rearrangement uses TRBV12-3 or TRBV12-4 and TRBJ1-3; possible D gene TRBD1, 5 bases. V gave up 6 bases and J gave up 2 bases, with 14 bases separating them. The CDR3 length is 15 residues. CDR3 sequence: CASRRRGETGNTIYF. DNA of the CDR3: TGTGCCAGCAGACGAAGAGGGGAGACTGGAAACACCATATATTTT.

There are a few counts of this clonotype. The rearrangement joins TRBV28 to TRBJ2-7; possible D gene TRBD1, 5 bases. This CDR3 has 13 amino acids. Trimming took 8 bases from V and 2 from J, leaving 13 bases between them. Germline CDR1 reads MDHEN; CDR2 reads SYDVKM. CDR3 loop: CASSLRTTYEQYF. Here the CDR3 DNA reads TGTGCCAGCTCGCTAAGGACAACCTACGAGCAGTACTTC.

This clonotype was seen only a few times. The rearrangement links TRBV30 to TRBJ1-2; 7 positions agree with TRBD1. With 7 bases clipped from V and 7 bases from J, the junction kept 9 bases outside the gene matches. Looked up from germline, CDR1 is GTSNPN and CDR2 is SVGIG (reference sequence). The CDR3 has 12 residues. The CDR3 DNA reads TGTGCCTCTTCGAGGGCAGGGGGTGGCTACACCTTC. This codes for CASSRAGGGYTF. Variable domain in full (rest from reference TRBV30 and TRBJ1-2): SQTIHQWPATLVQPVGSPLSLECTVEGTSNPNLYWYRQAAGRGLQLLFYSVGIGQISSEVPQNLSASRPQDRQFILSSKKLLLSDSGFYLCASSRAGGGYTFGSGTRLTVV.

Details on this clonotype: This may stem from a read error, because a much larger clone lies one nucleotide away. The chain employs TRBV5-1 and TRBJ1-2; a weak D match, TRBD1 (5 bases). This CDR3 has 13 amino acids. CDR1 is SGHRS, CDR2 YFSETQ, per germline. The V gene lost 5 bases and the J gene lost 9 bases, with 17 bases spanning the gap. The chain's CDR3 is CASSSPGADSYTF. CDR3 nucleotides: TGCGCCAGCAGTTCCCCCGGGGCCGATAGCTACACCTTC.